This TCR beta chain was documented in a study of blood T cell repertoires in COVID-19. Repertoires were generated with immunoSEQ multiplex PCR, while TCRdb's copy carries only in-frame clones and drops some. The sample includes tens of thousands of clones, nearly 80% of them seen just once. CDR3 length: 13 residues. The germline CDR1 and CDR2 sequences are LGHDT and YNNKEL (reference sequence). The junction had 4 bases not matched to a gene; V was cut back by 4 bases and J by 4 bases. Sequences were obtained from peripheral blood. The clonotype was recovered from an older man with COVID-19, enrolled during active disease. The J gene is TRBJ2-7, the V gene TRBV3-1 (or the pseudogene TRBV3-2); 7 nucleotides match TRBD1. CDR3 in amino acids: CASSPLQGYEQYF. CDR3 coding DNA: TGTGCCAGCAGCCCTTTACAGGGGTACGAGCAGTACTTC.